The source of this TCR beta chain is a study of cytomegalovirus exposure and HLA in healthy donors. Study results and caveats: Immune exposure information comprised only CMV serostatus.

This PCR relied on a set of 60 Vbeta primers and 13 Jbeta primers. Measured with immunoSEQ multiplex PCR; TCRdb has only the in-frame clones, and not every one. The data contain 150,000 to 200,000 clones, 82% of them singletons. This CDR3 is 15 amino acids long. Germline V gene sequence: CDR1 LNHDA, CDR2 SQIVND (reference sequence). V lost 3 bases and J lost 4; bases outside the gene matches: 8. About this clone: What it binds is not known.

J is TRBJ2-7 and V is TRBV19; TRBD1 aligns across 8 bases. The TCR was taken from a woman between 45 and 65 years old in good health and CMV-seropositive. Specimen: PBMCs. CDR3 sequence: CASSIGGGQGYEQYF. CDR3 bases: TGTGCCAGTAGTATCGGCGGAGGACAGGGATACGAGCAGTACTTC.